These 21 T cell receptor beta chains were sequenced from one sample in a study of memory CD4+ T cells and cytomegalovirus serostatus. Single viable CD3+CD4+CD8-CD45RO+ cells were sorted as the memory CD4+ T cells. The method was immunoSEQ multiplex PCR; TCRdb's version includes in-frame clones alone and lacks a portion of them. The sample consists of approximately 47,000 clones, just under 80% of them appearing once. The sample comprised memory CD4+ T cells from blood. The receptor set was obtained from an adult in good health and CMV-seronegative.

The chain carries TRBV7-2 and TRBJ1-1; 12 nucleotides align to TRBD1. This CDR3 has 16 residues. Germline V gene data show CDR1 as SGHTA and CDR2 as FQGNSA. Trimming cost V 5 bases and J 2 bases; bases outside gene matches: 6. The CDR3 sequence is CASSQTGTGGNTEAFF. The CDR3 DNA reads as TGTGCCAGCAGCCAGACCGGGACAGGGGGCAACACTGAAGCTTTCTTT.

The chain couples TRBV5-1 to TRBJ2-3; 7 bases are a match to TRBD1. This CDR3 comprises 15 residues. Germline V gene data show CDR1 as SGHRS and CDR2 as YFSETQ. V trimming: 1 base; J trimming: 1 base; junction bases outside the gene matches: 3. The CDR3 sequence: CASSLWGQRTDTQYF. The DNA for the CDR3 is TGCGCCAGCAGCTTGTGGGGACAGCGCACAGATACGCAGTATTTT.

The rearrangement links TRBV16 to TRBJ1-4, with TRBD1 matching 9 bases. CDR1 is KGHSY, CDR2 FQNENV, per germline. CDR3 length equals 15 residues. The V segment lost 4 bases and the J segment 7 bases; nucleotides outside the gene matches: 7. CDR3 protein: CASSRNRGQGEKLFF. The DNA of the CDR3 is TGTGCCAGCAGCCGTAACAGGGGGCAGGGTGAAAAACTGTTTTTT.

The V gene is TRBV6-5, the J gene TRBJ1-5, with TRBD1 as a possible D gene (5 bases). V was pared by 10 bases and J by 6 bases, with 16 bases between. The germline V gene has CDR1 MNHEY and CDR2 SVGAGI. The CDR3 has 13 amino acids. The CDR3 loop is CATAKGVSQPQHF. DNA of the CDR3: TGTGCCACCGCGAAAGGGGTCAGTCAGCCCCAGCATTTT.

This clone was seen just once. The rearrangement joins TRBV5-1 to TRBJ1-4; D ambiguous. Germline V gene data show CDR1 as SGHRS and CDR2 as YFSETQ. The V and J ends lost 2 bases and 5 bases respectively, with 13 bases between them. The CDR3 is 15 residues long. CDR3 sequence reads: CASSLTTQTNEKLFF. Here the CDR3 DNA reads TGCGCCAGCAGCTTAACCACACAGACCAATGAAAAACTGTTTTTT.

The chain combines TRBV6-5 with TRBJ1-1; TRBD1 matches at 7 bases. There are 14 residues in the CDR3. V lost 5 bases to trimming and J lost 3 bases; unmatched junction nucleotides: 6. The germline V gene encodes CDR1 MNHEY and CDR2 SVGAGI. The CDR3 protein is CASSRTGGYTEAFF. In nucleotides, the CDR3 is TGTGCCAGCAGTAGGACAGGAGGGTACACTGAAGCTTTCTTT.

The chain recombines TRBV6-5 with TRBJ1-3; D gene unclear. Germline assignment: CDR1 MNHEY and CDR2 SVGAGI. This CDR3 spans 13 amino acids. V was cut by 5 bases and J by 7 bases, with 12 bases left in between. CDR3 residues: CASSRLGSNTIYF. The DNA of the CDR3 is TGTGCCAGCAGTCGCCTCGGATCCAACACCATATATTTT.

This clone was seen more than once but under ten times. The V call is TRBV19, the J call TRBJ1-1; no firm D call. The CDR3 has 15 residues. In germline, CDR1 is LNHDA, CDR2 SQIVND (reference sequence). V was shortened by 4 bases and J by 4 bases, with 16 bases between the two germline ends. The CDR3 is CASSTWARSGTEAFF. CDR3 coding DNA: TGTGCCAGTAGTACCTGGGCCCGTTCGGGCACTGAAGCTTTCTTT.

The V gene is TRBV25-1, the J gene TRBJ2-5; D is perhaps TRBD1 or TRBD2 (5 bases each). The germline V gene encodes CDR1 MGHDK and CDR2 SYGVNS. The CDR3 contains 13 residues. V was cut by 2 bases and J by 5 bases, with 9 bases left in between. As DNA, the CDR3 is TGTGCCAGCAGTGAAGGGGGTGGTGAGACCCAGTACTTC. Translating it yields CASSEGGGETQYF.

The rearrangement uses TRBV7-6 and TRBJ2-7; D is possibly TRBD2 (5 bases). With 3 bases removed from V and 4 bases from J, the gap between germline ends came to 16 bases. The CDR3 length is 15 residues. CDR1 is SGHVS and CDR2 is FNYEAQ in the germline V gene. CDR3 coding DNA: TGTGCCAGCAGCTTGGGGAGCCATTCGAGTTACGAGCAGTACTTC. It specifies CASSLGSHSSYEQYF.

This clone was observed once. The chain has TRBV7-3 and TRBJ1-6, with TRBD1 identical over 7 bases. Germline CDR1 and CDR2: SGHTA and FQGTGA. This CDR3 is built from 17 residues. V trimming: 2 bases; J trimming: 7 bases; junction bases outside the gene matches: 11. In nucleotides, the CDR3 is TGTGCCAGCAGCTTAGGGGGCCACAGGGGACCCAATTCACCCCTCCACTTT. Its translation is CASSLGGHRGPNSPLHF.

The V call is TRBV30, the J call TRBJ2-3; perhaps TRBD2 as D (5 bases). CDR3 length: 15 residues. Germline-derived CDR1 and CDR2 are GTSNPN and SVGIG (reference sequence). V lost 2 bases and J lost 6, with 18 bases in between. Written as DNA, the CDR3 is TGTGCCTGGAGTCGTGATAGGCGGGTTTGGGATACGCAGTATTTT. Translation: CAWSRDRRVWDTQYF.

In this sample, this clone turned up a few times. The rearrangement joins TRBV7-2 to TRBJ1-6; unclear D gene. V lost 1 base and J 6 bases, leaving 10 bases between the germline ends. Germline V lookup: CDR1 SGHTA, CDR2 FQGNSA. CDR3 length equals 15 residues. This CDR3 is CASSLDRQRNSPLHF. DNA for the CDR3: TGTGCCAGCAGCTTAGATCGGCAGCGTAATTCACCCCTCCACTTT.

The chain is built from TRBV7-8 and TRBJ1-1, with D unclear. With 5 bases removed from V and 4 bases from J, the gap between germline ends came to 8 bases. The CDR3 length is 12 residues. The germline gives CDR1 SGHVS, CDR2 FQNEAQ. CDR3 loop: CASSEGFTEAFF. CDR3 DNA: TGTGCCAGCAGCGAAGGTTTCACTGAAGCTTTCTTT.

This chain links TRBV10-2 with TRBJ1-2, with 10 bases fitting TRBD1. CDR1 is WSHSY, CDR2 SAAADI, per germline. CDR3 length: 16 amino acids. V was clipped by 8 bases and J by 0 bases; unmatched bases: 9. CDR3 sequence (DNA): TGCGCCAGCTGGGGGACAGGGGCCCCTTCTAACTATGGCTACACCTTC. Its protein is CASWGTGAPSNYGYTF.

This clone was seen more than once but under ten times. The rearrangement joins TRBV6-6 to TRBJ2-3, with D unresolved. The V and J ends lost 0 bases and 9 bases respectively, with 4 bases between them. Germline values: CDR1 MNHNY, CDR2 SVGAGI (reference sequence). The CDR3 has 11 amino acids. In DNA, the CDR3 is TGTGCCAGCAGTTACTCCCTGACGCAGTATTTT. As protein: CASSYSLTQYF.

In nucleotides, the CDR3 is TGTGCCAGCAGTGAAAGGCCCTCCCCCGATACGCAGTATTTT. Translating it yields CASSERPSPDTQYF. The V gene is TRBV6-1, the J gene TRBJ2-3; D ambiguous. CDR3 length: 14 residues. The germline V and J ends were trimmed by 2 bases and 6 bases, with 12 bases remaining between them. From germline, CDR1 is MNHNS and CDR2 SASEGT.

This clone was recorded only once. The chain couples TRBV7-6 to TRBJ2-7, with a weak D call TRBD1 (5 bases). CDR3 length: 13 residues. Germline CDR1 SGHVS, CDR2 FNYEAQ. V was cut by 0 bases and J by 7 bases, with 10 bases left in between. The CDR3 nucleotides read TGTGCCAGCAGCTTAGCTAAAGGGGTGGAGCAGTACTTC. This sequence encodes CASSLAKGVEQYF.

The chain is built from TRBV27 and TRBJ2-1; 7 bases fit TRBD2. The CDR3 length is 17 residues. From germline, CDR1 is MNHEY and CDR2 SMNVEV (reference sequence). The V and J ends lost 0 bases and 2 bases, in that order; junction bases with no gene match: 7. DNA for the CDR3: TGTGCCAGCAGTTTATCGTGGCTAGCGGTTGCCTACAATGAGCAGTTCTTC. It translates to CASSLSWLAVAYNEQFF.

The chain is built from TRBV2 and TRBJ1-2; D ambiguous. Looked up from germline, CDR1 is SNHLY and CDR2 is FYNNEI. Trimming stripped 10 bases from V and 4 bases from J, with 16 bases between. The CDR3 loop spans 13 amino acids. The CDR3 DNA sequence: TGTGCCACAGCCCTAGAAGCAGTCTATGGCTACACCTTC. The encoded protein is CATALEAVYGYTF.

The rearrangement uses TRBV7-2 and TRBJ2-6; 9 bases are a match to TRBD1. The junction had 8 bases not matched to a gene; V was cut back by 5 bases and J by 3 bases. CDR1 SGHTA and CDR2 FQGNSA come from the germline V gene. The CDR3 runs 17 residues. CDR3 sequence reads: CASSRQGGIGGANVLTF. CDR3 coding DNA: TGTGCCAGCAGCAGACAGGGGGGGATCGGTGGGGCCAACGTCCTGACTTTC.